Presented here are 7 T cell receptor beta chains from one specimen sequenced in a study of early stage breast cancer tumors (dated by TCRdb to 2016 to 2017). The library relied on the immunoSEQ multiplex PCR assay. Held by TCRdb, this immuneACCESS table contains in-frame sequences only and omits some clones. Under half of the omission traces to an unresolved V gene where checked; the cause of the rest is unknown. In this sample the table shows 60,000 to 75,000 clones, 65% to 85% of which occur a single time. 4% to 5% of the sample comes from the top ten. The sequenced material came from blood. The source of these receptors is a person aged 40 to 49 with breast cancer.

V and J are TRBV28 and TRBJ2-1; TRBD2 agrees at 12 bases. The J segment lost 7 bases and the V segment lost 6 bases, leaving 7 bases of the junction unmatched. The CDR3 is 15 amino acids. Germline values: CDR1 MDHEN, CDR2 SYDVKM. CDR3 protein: CASSLTSGSRNEQFF. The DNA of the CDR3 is TGTGCCAGCAGCCTGACTAGCGGGAGTAGGAATGAGCAGTTCTTC.

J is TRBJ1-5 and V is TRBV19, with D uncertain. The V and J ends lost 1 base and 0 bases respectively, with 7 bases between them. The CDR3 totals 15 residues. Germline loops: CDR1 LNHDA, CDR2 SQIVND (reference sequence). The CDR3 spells CASSIVPGSNQPQHF. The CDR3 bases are TGTGCCAGTAGTATAGTACCGGGTAGCAATCAGCCCCAGCATTTT.

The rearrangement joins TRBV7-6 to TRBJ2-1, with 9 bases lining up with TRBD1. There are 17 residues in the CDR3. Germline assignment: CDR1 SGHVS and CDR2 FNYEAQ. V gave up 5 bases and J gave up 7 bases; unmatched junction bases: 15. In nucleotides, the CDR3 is TGTGCCAGCAGCCGTAAGCTGGGACAGGGTCAAGGGAATGAGCAGTTCTTC. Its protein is CASSRKLGQGQGNEQFF.

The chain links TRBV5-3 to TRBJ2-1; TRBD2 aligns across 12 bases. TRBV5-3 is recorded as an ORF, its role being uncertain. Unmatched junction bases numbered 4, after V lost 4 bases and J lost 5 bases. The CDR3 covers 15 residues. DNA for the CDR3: TGTGCCAGAAGCAAACTAGCGGGAGGACACAATGAGCAGTTCTTC. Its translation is CARSKLAGGHNEQFF.

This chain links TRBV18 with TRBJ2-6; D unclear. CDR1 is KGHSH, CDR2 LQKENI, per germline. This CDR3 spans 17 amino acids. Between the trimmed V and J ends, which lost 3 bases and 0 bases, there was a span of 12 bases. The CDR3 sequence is CASSPNSIPSGANVLTF. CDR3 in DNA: TGTGCCAGCTCACCTAACTCTATACCCTCTGGGGCCAACGTCCTGACTTTC. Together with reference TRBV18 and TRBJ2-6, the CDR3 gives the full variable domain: NAGVMQNPRHLVRRRGQEARLRCSPMKGHSHVYWYRQLPEEGLKFMVYLQKENIIDESGMPKERFSAEFPKEGPSILRIQQVVRGDSAAYFCASSPNSIPSGANVLTFGAGSRLTVL.

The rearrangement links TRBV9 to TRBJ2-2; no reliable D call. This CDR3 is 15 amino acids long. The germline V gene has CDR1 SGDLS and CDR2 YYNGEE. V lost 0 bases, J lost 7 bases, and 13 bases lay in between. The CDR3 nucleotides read TGTGCCAGCAGCGTAGAGGTAACTTTGGGCGGGGAGCTGTTTTTT. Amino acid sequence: CASSVEVTLGGELFF.

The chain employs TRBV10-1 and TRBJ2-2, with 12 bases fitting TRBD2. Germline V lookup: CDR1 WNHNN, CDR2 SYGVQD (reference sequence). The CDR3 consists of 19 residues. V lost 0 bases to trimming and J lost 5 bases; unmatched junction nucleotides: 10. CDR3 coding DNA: TGCGCCAGCAGTGAGTCGAGGCTAGCGGGAGGGCAATGGACCGGGGAGCTGTTTTTT. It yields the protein CASSESRLAGGQWTGELFF.